Listed here is a single T cell receptor beta chain. Antigen specificity is unknown. The data originate from a study of T-cell memory formation after mild COVID-19. Study outcomes and limitations: Mainly in CM and EM were contracting CD4+ clones; CD8+ were in EMRA.

TCRdb analysed the 5' RACE reads with MiXCR anew, one entry per CDR3 protein. The sample shows hundreds of thousands of distinct CDR3 sequences, roughly 20% of them seen only once. V lost 3 bases, J lost 1 base, and 10 bases lay in between. The CDR3 consists of 14 residues. Germline CDR1 is MNHEY and CDR2 is SMNVEV (reference sequence). The sequence came from an adult woman who had mild COVID-19 (a few samples of this study predate the infection). Cell type and time point are not known. The chain carries TRBV27 and TRBJ2-7; D gene unclear. The specimen was PBMCs or a T cell subset sorted from them (not recorded which). As DNA, the CDR3 is TGTGCCAGCAGTTTTATGACGGATTCCTACGAGCAGTACTTC. Its protein product is CASSFMTDSYEQYF.